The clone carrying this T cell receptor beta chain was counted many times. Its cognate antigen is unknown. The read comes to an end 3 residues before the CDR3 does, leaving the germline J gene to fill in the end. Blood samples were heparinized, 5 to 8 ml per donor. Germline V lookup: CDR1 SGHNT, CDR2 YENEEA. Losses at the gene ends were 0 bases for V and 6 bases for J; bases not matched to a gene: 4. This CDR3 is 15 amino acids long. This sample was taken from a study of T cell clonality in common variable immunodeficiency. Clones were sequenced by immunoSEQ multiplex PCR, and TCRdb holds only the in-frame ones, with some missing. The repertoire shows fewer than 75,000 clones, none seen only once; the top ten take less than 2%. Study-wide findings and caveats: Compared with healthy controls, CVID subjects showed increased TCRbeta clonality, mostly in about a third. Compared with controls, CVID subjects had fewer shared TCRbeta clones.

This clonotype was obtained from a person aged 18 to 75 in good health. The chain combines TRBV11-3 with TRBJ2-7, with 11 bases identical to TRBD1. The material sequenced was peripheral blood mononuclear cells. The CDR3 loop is CASSLEGTGGTEQYF. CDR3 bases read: TGTGCCAGCAGCTTAGAAGGGACAGGGGGAACCGAG. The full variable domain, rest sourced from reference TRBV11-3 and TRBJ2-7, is EAGVVQSPRYKIIEKKQPVAFWCNPISGHNTLYWYLQNLGQGPELLIRYENEEAVDDSQLPKDRFSAERLKGVDSTLKIQPAELGDSAVYLCASSLEGTGGTEQYFGPGTRLTVT.